This T cell receptor beta chain was obtained from a study of blood T cell repertoires in COVID-19 (TCRdb year 2020). Background on the whole study: Collaborator samples came from the United States, Italy and Spain and covered acute and convalescent phases of COVID-19. The prospective study material was composed of cDNA or gDNA derived from T cells, B-cell-depleted T cells, or PBMCs. The dataset comprised deeply sampled blood TCRbeta repertoires from subjects exposed to, actively infected with, or recovered from COVID-19. The repertoires were made available in a free public database intended to serve as a resource for research on the immune response to SARS-CoV-2. Samples were obtained from the ongoing ImmuneRACE study (first 160 participants) and from over a thousand subjects provided by 6 global collaborators. Sample metadata almost always included a de-identified subject ID, COVID-19 status, age in years and sex. Where HLA class I and class II types were available, the types were taken from metadata supplied by the sample provider, not from assay-based typing.

What the work shows at the level of the full study, not this receptor alone: The quantity of clinical and demographic metadata differed by source and by participant and was supplied without curation.

Inclusive of the bounding cysteine and phenylalanine, the CDR3 is 12 residues long. Kept here is only the CDR3 DNA, which spans 36 bases and is read in frame from base 1. The junction shows trimming of 5 bases on V and 7 bases on J, plus 11 bases between the germline ends. CDR1 and CDR2, per the germline V gene, are SGHAT and FQNNGV. TCRbeta CDR3 regions were amplified from genomic DNA using the immunoSEQ Assay, a bias-controlled multiplex PCR. The authors' pipeline ran thus. The number of nucleated cells in each sample was estimated from the amplification of reference gene primers within the assay. To quantify the absolute abundance of each unique TCRbeta CDR3 rearrangement, sequence reads were collapsed and filtered. For each sample, productive Simpson clonality was calculated as the square root of Simpson's diversity index across productive rearrangements. This immuneACCESS table, as held by TCRdb, lists in-frame sequences with V and J called but not all clones. Of the missing ones, under half trace to an unresolved V gene in checked studies; the others have no known cause. From that table come the V and J calls and clone size; the DNA was used to work out D and trimming. The sample data list about 130,000 clones, and roughly 80% of these were observed just once. The ten largest account for 7% to 10% of the sample.

This clone was observed a few times. Its binding antigen is unknown. The sample holds no much larger clone one base away, and base qualities are not on file. In the prospective study, participants were roughly 18 to 100 years old, resided in approximately 25 geographic areas of the United States, and were enrolled through a virtual design. In the prospective study, cohorts were assigned on the basis of participant-reported clinical history obtained from a screening survey and a study questionnaire. Recovered participants in ImmuneRACE Cohort 3 were defined as having two consecutive negative NP/OP PCR tests, clearance from a healthcare professional, or resolution of symptoms. In the prospective study, mobile phlebotomists collected whole blood, serum and a nasopharyngeal or oropharyngeal swab from each participant. Over a roughly two-month period, participants in the prospective study had the option of providing additional blood draws and questionnaires. Before DNA extraction, blood samples from the prospective study were shipped at room temperature or frozen.

The sequenced material came from PBMCs or T cells enriched from blood (not recorded which). The TCR originated in a man aged 50 or older who had recovered from COVID-19. This chain joins TRBV11-2 to TRBJ1-2; TRBD1 could be the D gene, as 5 bases match. The sequenced DNA is TGTGCCAGCAGCGACAATGGGGCTGGCTACACCTTC. It translates as CASSDNGAGYTF.